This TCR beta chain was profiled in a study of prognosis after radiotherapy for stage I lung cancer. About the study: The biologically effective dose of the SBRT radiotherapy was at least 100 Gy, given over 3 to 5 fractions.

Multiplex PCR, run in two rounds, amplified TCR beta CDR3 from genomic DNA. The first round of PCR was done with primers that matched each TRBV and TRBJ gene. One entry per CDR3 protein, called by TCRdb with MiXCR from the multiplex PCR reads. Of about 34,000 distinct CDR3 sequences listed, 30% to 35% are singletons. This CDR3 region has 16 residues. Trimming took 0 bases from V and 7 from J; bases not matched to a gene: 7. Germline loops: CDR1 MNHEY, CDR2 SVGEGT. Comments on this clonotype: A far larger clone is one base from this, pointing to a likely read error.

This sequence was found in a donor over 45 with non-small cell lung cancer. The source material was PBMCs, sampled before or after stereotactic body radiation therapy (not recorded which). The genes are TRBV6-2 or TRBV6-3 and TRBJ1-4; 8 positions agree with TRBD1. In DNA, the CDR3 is TGTGCCAGCAGTTACTCACATGACAGGGGAGGTGAAAAACTGTTTTTT. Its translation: CASSYSHDRGGEKLFF.